The sequence of this T cell receptor beta chain was determined in a study of human thymus T cells. Whole-study findings and limits: Use of V and J genes seemed skewed within the thymic and blood repertoires. Related reports documented highly overlapping thymic repertoires among unrelated individuals.

The V gene's germline CDR1 is SNHLY and CDR2 FYNNEI. The CDR3 runs 13 residues. V was clipped by 8 bases and J by 6 bases; unmatched bases: 7. Thymic material originated from resections removed in the course of corrective heart surgery. Donation was from healthy Finnish infants who were having corrective surgery that addressed congenital heart defects. Only in-frame clones appear in the TCRdb table, and some are missing; sequencing was by immunoSEQ multiplex PCR. The sample lists about 78,000 clones, roughly 96% occurring once. Points on this clone: Its antigen is as yet unknown.

This TCR was recovered from a boy in the first two years of life with a congenital heart defect but otherwise immunologically healthy. Input material: thymus tissue. This chain links TRBV2 with TRBJ1-5; TRBD1 aligns across 7 bases. CDR3 sequence: CASLQGMGQPQHF. For the CDR3, the DNA is TGTGCCAGCCTACAGGGGATGGGTCAGCCCCAGCATTTT.